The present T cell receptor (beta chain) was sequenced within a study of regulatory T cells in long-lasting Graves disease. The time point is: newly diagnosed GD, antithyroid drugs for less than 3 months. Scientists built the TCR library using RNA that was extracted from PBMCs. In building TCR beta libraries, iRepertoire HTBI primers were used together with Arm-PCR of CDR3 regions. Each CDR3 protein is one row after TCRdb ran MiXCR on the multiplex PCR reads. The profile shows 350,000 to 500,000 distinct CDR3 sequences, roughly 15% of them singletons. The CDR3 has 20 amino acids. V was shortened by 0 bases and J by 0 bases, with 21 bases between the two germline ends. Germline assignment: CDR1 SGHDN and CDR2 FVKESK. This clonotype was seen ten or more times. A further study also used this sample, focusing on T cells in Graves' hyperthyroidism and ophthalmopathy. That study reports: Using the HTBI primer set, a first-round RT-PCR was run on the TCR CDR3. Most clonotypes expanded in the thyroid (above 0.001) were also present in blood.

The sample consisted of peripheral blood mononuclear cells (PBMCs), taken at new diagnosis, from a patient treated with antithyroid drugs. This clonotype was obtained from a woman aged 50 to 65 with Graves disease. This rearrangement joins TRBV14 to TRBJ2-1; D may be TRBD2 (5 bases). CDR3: CASSQDSQSRRTDSYNEQFF. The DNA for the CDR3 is TGTGCCAGCAGCCAAGATAGCCAGTCCCGGAGGACCGACTCCTACAATGAGCAGTTCTTC.